These 17 T cell receptor beta chains were all obtained from the same sample, sequenced in a study of T cells in tuberculosis. TCRdb's copy holds only in-frame clones and misses some; the assay was immunoSEQ multiplex PCR. The sample holds around 26,000 clones; approximately 90% are singletons and the top ten take roughly 15%. The source material was PBMCs. Receptors were obtained from a donor aged 10-29 years with latent tuberculosis or without tuberculosis infection. Some clones in this sample may be carry-over from other donors' samples.

This chain joins TRBV4-3 and TRBJ1-5; D is unresolved. Germline CDR1 and CDR2: LGHNA and YSLEER. Trimming left V 4 bases short and J 6 bases short, with 10 bases between. The CDR3 loop spans 13 amino acids. The CDR3: CASSLVVSQPQHF. CDR3 bases: TGCGCCAGCAGCCTAGTAGTAAGTCAGCCCCAGCATTTT.

The gene calls are TRBV7-6 and TRBJ2-7; TRBD2 matches 14 bases. The J segment lost 4 bases and the V segment lost 4 bases, leaving 3 bases of the junction unmatched. Germline CDR1 is SGHVS and CDR2 is FNYEAQ. The CDR3 consists of 15 residues. The CDR3 DNA sequence: TGTGCCAGCAGCTCCGGGACTAGCGGGGGATACGAGCAGTACTTC. This gives the protein CASSSGTSGGYEQYF.

The rearrangement uses TRBV6-5 and TRBJ1-2; D unresolved. CDR3 length: 13 amino acids. Germline V gene lookup returns CDR1 MNHEY and CDR2 SVGAGI. Trimming took 0 bases from V and 8 from J, leaving 10 bases between them. The CDR3 DNA follows: TGTGCCAGCAGTTACTCGCGGGGATTCGGCTACACCTTC. Protein product: CASSYSRGFGYTF.

The chain combines TRBV11-2 with TRBJ1-2; D call uncertain. CDR1 SGHAT and CDR2 FQNNGV come from the germline V gene. This CDR3 region has 12 residues. The ends were cut back, 1 base at V and 11 bases at J, with 11 bases in the middle. The chain's CDR3 is CASSLGFGPYTF. The CDR3 region has the DNA TGTGCCAGCAGCTTAGGCTTCGGTCCGTACACCTTC. The full variable domain, completed using reference TRBV11-2 and TRBJ1-2, is EAGVAQSPRYKIIEKRQSVAFWCNPISGHATLYWYQQILGQGPKLLIQFQNNGVVDDSQLPKDRFSAERLKGVDSTLKIQPAKLEDSAVYLCASSLGFGPYTFGSGTRLTVV.

The chain uses TRBV6-6 and TRBJ2-5; D call uncertain. Per germline, CDR1 MNHNY and CDR2 SVGAGI (reference sequence). This CDR3 spans 14 amino acids. V was shortened by 10 bases and J by 5 bases, with 20 bases between the two germline ends. The CDR3 reads CATDHNTVAETQYF. The DNA for the CDR3 is TGTGCCACCGATCATAATACAGTCGCCGAGACCCAGTACTTC.

The CDR3 DNA follows: TGCGCCAGCAGCTTGGGCGACAGGAACACTGAAGCTTTCTTT. This encodes CASSLGDRNTEAFF. The chain employs TRBV5-1 and TRBJ1-1; a weak D match, TRBD1 (5 bases). Germline lookup yields CDR1 SGHRS and CDR2 YFSETQ. The CDR3 totals 14 residues. V was cut by 0 bases and J by 1 base, with 7 bases left in between. Full variable domain (rest looked up from reference TRBV5-1 and TRBJ1-1): KAGVTQTPRYLIKTRGQQVTLSCSPISGHRSVSWYQQTPGQGLQFLFEYFSETQRNKGNFPGRFSGRQFSNSRSEMNVSTLELGDSALYLCASSLGDRNTEAFFGQGTRLTVV.

The chain combines TRBV5-4 with TRBJ2-5; 11 bases align to TRBD2. The length of the CDR3 is 15 residues. CDR1 is SGHNT and CDR2 is YYREEE in the germline V gene (reference sequence). Trimming removed 4 bases from V and 2 bases from J; junction bases left unmatched: 4. The CDR3 is CASSSGTSGQETQYF. As DNA, the CDR3 is TGTGCCAGCAGCAGTGGGACTAGCGGTCAAGAGACCCAGTACTTC.

This clone appeared a single time. This chain joins TRBV28 and TRBJ2-7; maybe TRBD2 (5 bases). The CDR3 has 12 amino acids. V was trimmed by 6 bases and J by 0 bases, leaving 6 bases between them. Germline lookup yields CDR1 MDHEN and CDR2 SYDVKM. CDR3 protein: CASRGSSYEQYF. The DNA for the CDR3 is TGTGCCAGCAGGGGGAGCTCCTACGAGCAGTACTTC. Full variable domain (remainder filled in from reference TRBV28 and TRBJ2-7): DVKVTQSSRYLVKRTGEKVFLECVQDMDHENMFWYRQDPGLGLRLIYFSYDVKMKEKGDIPEGYSVSREKKERFSLILESASTNQTSMYLCASRGSSYEQYFGPGTRLTVT.

The chain joins TRBV25-1 to TRBJ1-2; 8 nucleotides align to TRBD1. Germline CDR1 and CDR2: MGHDK and SYGVNS. Unmatched junction bases numbered 6, after V lost 1 base and J lost 5 bases. The length of the CDR3 is 15 residues. The CDR3 coding sequence is TGTGCCAGCAGTGAATCCGGGACAGGCAGTTATGGCTACACCTTC. Its translation: CASSESGTGSYGYTF.

This chain joins TRBV29-1 and TRBJ2-1, with TRBD1 matching 7 bases. The V segment lost 6 bases and the J segment 6 bases; nucleotides outside the gene matches: 8. Germline V gene data show CDR1 as SQVTM and CDR2 as ANQGSEA. CDR3 length: 13 residues. In DNA form, the CDR3 reads TGCAGCGTCCATCGACAGGGTTCCAATGAGCAGTTCTTC. Its protein product is CSVHRQGSNEQFF.

V is TRBV29-1 and J is TRBJ2-7, with 7 bases matching TRBD1. Trimming at V came to 6 bases and at J to 3 bases, leaving 8 bases not matched to a gene. This CDR3 is 13 amino acids long. Germline V gives CDR1 SQVTM, CDR2 ANQGSEA. CDR3 DNA sequence: TGCAGCGTGGAAAGGACAGGTCACTACGAGCAGTACTTC. This gives the protein CSVERTGHYEQYF.

The CDR3 sequence is CASSFLTGGQGSGANVLTF. Written as DNA, the CDR3 is TGCGCCAGCAGCTTCTTAACGGGTGGACAGGGCTCTGGGGCCAACGTCCTGACTTTC. The J gene is TRBJ2-6, the V gene TRBV5-1, with 8 nucleotides matching TRBD1. The CDR3 sequence is 19 residues long. The V and J ends lost 2 bases and 0 bases, in that order; junction bases with no gene match: 10. Germline lookup yields CDR1 SGHRS and CDR2 YFSETQ.

This chain links TRBV7-8 with TRBJ2-3; 8 bases fit TRBD2. The junction had 3 bases not matched to a gene; V was cut back by 1 base and J by 0 bases. CDR3 length: 16 amino acids. CDR1 is SGHVS, CDR2 FQNEAQ, per germline. This chain's CDR3 is CASSLGLAGSTDTQYF. The CDR3 DNA reads TGTGCCAGCAGCTTAGGGTTAGCGGGGAGCACAGATACGCAGTATTTT.

This clone was seen just once. The chain joins TRBV7-9 to TRBJ1-1; TRBD1 is a possible D gene (5 bases). Germline V gives CDR1 SEHNR, CDR2 FQNEAQ (reference sequence). V dropped 1 base and J dropped 2 bases, with 8 bases sitting between them. There are 14 residues in the CDR3. The CDR3, as DNA: TGTGCCAGCAGCTTAGGGGGACTAAACACTGAAGCTTTCTTT. Protein: CASSLGGLNTEAFF.

J is TRBJ2-5 and V is TRBV19; TRBD1 agrees at 7 bases. Germline CDR1 is LNHDA and CDR2 is SQIVND (reference sequence). This CDR3 has 13 residues. V shed 6 bases and J 5 bases; nucleotides not matched to a gene: 6. This chain's CDR3 is CASSPTGVETQYF. Here the CDR3 DNA reads TGTGCCAGTAGCCCTACAGGGGTGGAGACCCAGTACTTC.

CDR3 loop: CSVEGREGYTF. DNA of the CDR3: TGCAGCGTTGAAGGACGGGAAGGCTACACCTTC. V gene TRBV29-1 combines with J gene TRBJ1-2; D call uncertain. Per germline, CDR1 SQVTM and CDR2 ANQGSEA. This CDR3 is 11 amino acids long. V was shortened by 1 base and J by 8 bases, with 8 bases between the two germline ends. Full variable domain (outside the CDR3, taken from reference TRBV29-1 and TRBJ1-2): SAVISQKPSRDICQRGTSLTIQCQVDSQVTMMFWYRQQPGQSLTLIATANQGSEATYESGFVIDKFPISRPNLTFSTLTVSNMSPEDSSIYLCSVEGREGYTFGSGTRLTVV.

This clone is a singleton in its sample. The V call is TRBV7-2, the J call TRBJ1-1; D possibly corresponds to TRBD1 (6 bases). V was clipped by 3 bases and J by 2 bases, with 10 bases between them. CDR1 is SGHTA, CDR2 FQGNSA, per germline. The CDR3 sequence is 14 residues long. The chain's CDR3 is CASSFLQGNTEAFF. As DNA, the CDR3 is TGTGCCAGCAGCTTCCTACAGGGTAACACTGAAGCTTTCTTT.